This T cell receptor (beta chain) was recovered during a study of blood T cell repertoires in COVID-19. Background on the study: From the United States, Italy and Spain came samples of acute and convalescent COVID-19.

This CDR3 is 15 amino acids long. Trimming took 1 base from V and 5 from J; bases not matched to a gene: 6. Germline lookup yields CDR1 PRHDT and CDR2 FYEKMQ (reference sequence). The assay was immunoSEQ multiplex PCR, and TCRdb's table has in-frame clones only and misses some. This sample carries about 200,000 clones, around 86% of them seen once, and the ten largest clones take roughly 3%. Sequencing used peripheral blood. This rearrangement joins TRBV13 to TRBJ2-7; 9 positions agree with TRBD1. The receptor was derived from a man in his 60s with acute or convalescent COVID-19. The CDR3 region is CASSLVGQGYDEQYF. In nucleotides, the CDR3 is TGTGCCAGCAGCTTAGTTGGACAGGGGTACGACGAGCAGTACTTC.